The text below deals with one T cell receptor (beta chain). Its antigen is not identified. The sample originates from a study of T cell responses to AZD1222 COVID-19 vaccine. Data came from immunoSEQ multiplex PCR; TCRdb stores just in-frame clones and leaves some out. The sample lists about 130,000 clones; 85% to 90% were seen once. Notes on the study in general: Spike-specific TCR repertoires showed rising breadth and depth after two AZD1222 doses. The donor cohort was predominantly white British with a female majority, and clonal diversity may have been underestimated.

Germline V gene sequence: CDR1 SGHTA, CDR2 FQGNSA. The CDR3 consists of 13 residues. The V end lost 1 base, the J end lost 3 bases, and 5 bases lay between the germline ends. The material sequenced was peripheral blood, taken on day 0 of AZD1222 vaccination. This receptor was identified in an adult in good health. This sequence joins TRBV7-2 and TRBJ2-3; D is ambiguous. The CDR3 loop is CASSLVPTDTQYF. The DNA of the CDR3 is TGTGCCAGCAGCTTAGTTCCTACAGATACGCAGTATTTT.